The 4 T cell receptor beta chains presented below share a single source sample, sequenced in a study of OX40 agonist ivuxolimab in advanced cancers. Measured with immunoSEQ multiplex PCR; TCRdb has only the in-frame clones, and not every one. The sample shows 100,000 to 150,000 clones, 85% to 95% of them seen only once. The sample in question was CD4+ or CD8+ T cells sorted from blood, obtained in a trial of the OX40 agonist ivuxolimab. These receptor sequences come from an adult with an advanced solid tumor such as melanoma, head and neck, liver or kidney cancer.

The rearrangement joins TRBV7-8 to TRBJ2-7, with 16 bases matching TRBD2. CDR1 and CDR2 from the germline V gene are SGHVS and FQNEAQ. The CDR3 covers 17 residues. The ends lost 5 bases at V and 2 bases at J; junction bases unmatched: 6. CDR3 DNA: TGTGCCAGCAGCCCCCCCGGGACTAGCGGGGGGGCCTACGAGCAGTACTTC. Protein product: CASSPPGTSGGAYEQYF.

The V gene is TRBV19, the J gene TRBJ2-2; D not certain. Trimming took 5 bases from V and 3 from J, leaving 16 bases between them. The CDR3 totals 16 residues. CDR1 LNHDA and CDR2 SQIVND come from the germline V gene (reference sequence). The DNA for the CDR3 is TGTGCCAGTAGTGCCCCGTCTCGCCGCGACACCGGGGAGCTGTTTTTT. It encodes CASSAPSRRDTGELFF.

This chain links TRBV6-5 with TRBJ1-2, with a possible D match to TRBD1 (5 bases). The CDR3 spans 15 residues. The germline V and J ends were trimmed by 5 bases and 1 base, with 14 bases remaining between them. The V gene's germline CDR1 is MNHEY and CDR2 SVGAGI. The CDR3: CASSLLGGGNYGYTF. The DNA for the CDR3 is TGTGCCAGCAGTCTTCTGGGCGGGGGTAACTATGGCTACACCTTC.

CDR3 in amino acids: CASSLGYTDGPYEQYF. In DNA, the CDR3 is TGCGCCAGCAGCTTGGGGTACACGGACGGGCCCTACGAGCAGTACTTC. The V and J genes are TRBV5-1 and TRBJ2-7; D is ambiguous. Germline V CDR1 and CDR2: SGHRS, YFSETQ. Trimming removed 0 bases from V and 2 bases from J, with 15 bases in between. The CDR3 covers 16 residues.